The 29 T cell receptor beta chains in this list originate from one sample, sequenced in a study of blood T cell repertoires in COVID-19. The table came from immunoSEQ multiplex PCR; TCRdb's copy has only in-frame clones and leaves some out. The sample yields around 150,000 clones, roughly 90% seen once. The sequenced sample consisted of peripheral blood. The receptors were sampled from a middle-aged man with active or convalescent COVID-19.

The V call is TRBV24-1, the J call TRBJ2-3, with no clear D. The length of the CDR3 is 13 residues. V lost 1 base, J lost 6 bases, and 7 bases lay in between. Germline lookup yields CDR1 KGHDR and CDR2 SFDVKD. For the CDR3, the DNA is TGTGCCACCAGTGATTTAGGCAGGGATACGCAGTATTTT. Amino acid sequence: CATSDLGRDTQYF.

V is TRBV18 and J is TRBJ2-5; 7 positions match TRBD1. J was trimmed by 4 bases and V by 3 bases; bases with no gene match: 8. The CDR3 runs 15 residues. CDR1 is KGHSH and CDR2 is LQKENI in the germline V gene. CDR3 amino acids: CASSPLQGHGETQYF. The CDR3 DNA is TGTGCCAGCTCACCCCTACAGGGGCACGGAGAGACCCAGTACTTC.

The rearrangement links TRBV27 to TRBJ2-7, with TRBD1 identical over 9 bases. With 5 bases clipped from V and 4 bases from J, the junction kept 9 bases outside the gene matches. The CDR3 is 15 amino acids. Germline CDR1 and CDR2: MNHEY and SMNVEV (reference sequence). The CDR3 loop reads CASSGRRQGEYEQYF. CDR3 sequence (DNA): TGTGCCAGCAGTGGAAGGAGACAGGGGGAGTACGAGCAGTACTTC.

The chain has TRBV6-5 and TRBJ1-1, with 9 positions matching TRBD1. The CDR3 spans 12 residues. CDR1 MNHEY and CDR2 SVGAGI come from the germline V gene. V gave up 7 bases and J gave up 10 bases; unmatched junction bases: 7. The CDR3 nucleotides read TGTGCCAGCACCACGGACAGGGGCTCAGCTTTCTTT. The encoded protein is CASTTDRGSAFF.

The chain combines TRBV7-9 with TRBJ1-1; 9 bases align to TRBD1. The CDR3 contains 15 residues. The J segment lost 3 bases and the V segment lost 4 bases, leaving 6 bases of the junction unmatched. CDR1 is SEHNR, CDR2 FQNEAQ, per germline (reference sequence). CDR3 amino acids: CASSSPNRGHTEAFF. CDR3 DNA sequence: TGTGCCAGCAGCTCTCCAAACAGGGGGCACACTGAAGCTTTCTTT.

This chain links TRBV3-1 (or the pseudogene TRBV3-2) with TRBJ2-1, with TRBD2 identical over 10 bases. CDR1 is LGHDT, CDR2 YNNKEL, per germline (reference sequence). V lost 5 bases and J lost 4; bases outside the gene matches: 5. The CDR3 is made up of 15 amino acids. Written as DNA, the CDR3 is TGTGCCAGCAGCGCCGGGACTAGCGTTTACAATGAGCAGTTCTTC. Translated, it gives CASSAGTSVYNEQFF.

V gene TRBV28 combines with J gene TRBJ1-2, with a tentative D call TRBD1 (6 bases). The length of the CDR3 is 13 residues. Germline CDR1 reads MDHEN; CDR2 reads SYDVKM. The germline V and J ends were trimmed by 8 bases and 3 bases, with 13 bases remaining between them. This CDR3 is CASVTGTYYGYTF. The CDR3, as DNA: TGTGCCAGCGTTACAGGGACCTACTATGGCTACACCTTC.

This clone was recorded only once. This chain joins TRBV9 and TRBJ1-6; no clear D gene. Trimming took 3 bases from V and 9 from J, leaving 13 bases between them. CDR1 is SGDLS and CDR2 is YYNGEE in the germline V gene. The CDR3 spans 14 residues. The CDR3 nucleotides read TGTGCCAGCAGCGAGACCCGAGGAGGTTCACCCCTCCACTTT. Translated: CASSETRGGSPLHF.

The chain links TRBV2 to TRBJ2-3; D not certain. The CDR3 contains 14 residues. V lost 4 bases, J lost 1 base, and 9 bases lay in between. In germline, CDR1 is SNHLY, CDR2 FYNNEI. CDR3 in DNA: TGTGCCAGCAGTGCAGCCTCCCGCACAGATACGCAGTATTTT. Its protein product is CASSAASRTDTQYF.

The chain links TRBV24-1 to TRBJ1-1; unclear D gene. V was cut by 5 bases and J by 1 base, with 13 bases left in between. This CDR3 has 15 amino acids. Germline CDR1 KGHDR, CDR2 SFDVKD. CDR3 in amino acids: CATSGSGLENTEAFF. Here the CDR3 DNA reads TGTGCCACCAGTGGGTCAGGCCTCGAGAACACTGAAGCTTTCTTT.

The chain employs TRBV19 and TRBJ2-5, with TRBD2 matching over 15 bases. Trimming took 7 bases from V and 4 from J; bases not matched to a gene: 4. The CDR3 totals 15 residues. The V gene's germline CDR1 is LNHDA and CDR2 SQIVND (reference sequence). In nucleotides, the CDR3 is TGTGCCAGTACCAAGGGACTAGCGGGAGGAGAGACCCAGTACTTC. It translates to CASTKGLAGGETQYF.

The rearrangement links TRBV5-1 to TRBJ2-1, with 7 positions matching TRBD1. Germline CDR1 and CDR2: SGHRS and YFSETQ. J was trimmed by 6 bases and V by 5 bases; bases with no gene match: 14. This CDR3 has 16 amino acids. The CDR3 loop is CASSLQDRVQGNEQFF. DNA of the CDR3: TGCGCCAGCAGTTTACAAGACAGGGTCCAAGGCAATGAGCAGTTCTTC.

J is TRBJ2-7 and V is TRBV27; tentative D call: TRBD1 (6 bases). V shed 6 bases and J shed 2 bases, with 14 bases lying between them. This CDR3 comprises 14 residues. Per germline, CDR1 MNHEY and CDR2 SMNVEV (reference sequence). CDR3 bases: TGTGCCAGCAGCCCACAGGGCAGAACCTACGAGCAGTACTTC. This sequence encodes CASSPQGRTYEQYF.

The chain is built from TRBV10-3 and TRBJ1-2, with a possible D match to TRBD1 (5 bases). Trimming removed 3 bases at V and 7 bases at J, with 12 bases between. The CDR3 has 13 amino acids. Germline V gives CDR1 ENHRY, CDR2 SYGVKD. DNA for the CDR3: TGTGCCATCAGTGAACGGGGGGGATTTGGCTACACCTTC. It is translated as CAISERGGFGYTF.

This chain uses TRBV19 with TRBJ1-2; D is undetermined. The CDR3 is 13 amino acids. Germline values: CDR1 LNHDA, CDR2 SQIVND (reference sequence). Trimming pared 7 bases from V and 2 bases from J, leaving 11 bases between. The CDR3 bases are TGTGCCAGTAATGACGGGGTGAACTATGGCTACACCTTC. Its translation is CASNDGVNYGYTF.

This clone was observed a few times. The chain uses TRBV18 and TRBJ1-2, with D uncertain. V was shortened by 6 bases and J by 3 bases, with 11 bases between the two germline ends. CDR1 and CDR2 (germline): KGHSH, LQKENI. This CDR3 is 13 amino acids long. The CDR3 reads CASSSGRDYGYTF. The CDR3 nucleotides are TGTGCCAGCTCGTCCGGGAGGGACTATGGCTACACCTTC.

J is TRBJ2-2 and V is TRBV7-3, with D perhaps TRBD1 (6 bases). Germline CDR1 and CDR2: SGHTA and FQGTGA. The CDR3 spans 15 residues. Trimming removed 2 bases at V and 6 bases at J, with 13 bases between. The CDR3 DNA is TGTGCCAGCAGCTTAGGGCAGGGGATGGCCGGGGAGCTGTTTTTT. Translation gives CASSLGQGMAGELFF.

The rearrangement uses TRBV19 and TRBJ2-1, with TRBD2 matching 12 bases. The ends lost 6 bases at V and 6 bases at J; junction bases unmatched: 12. Germline V lookup: CDR1 LNHDA, CDR2 SQIVND (reference sequence). The CDR3 is made up of 17 amino acids. The CDR3 spells CASRAQLAGGPGNEQFF. The CDR3 DNA sequence: TGTGCCAGTAGAGCCCAGCTAGCGGGAGGGCCGGGCAATGAGCAGTTCTTC.

This clone has a handful of counts. This chain uses TRBV19 with TRBJ1-4, with a possible D match to TRBD1 (6 bases). The CDR3 sequence is 11 residues long. Per the germline V gene, CDR1 is LNHDA and CDR2 is SQIVND (reference sequence). Trimming took off 9 bases at V and 7 bases at J, with 9 bases between the two ends. CDR3 nucleotides: TGTGCCAGAGGACAGTTTGAAAAACTGTTTTTT. Protein sequence: CARGQFEKLFF.

The rearrangement uses TRBV18 and TRBJ2-7; D call uncertain. CDR1 and CDR2 from the germline V gene are KGHSH and LQKENI. The V gene lost 0 bases and the J gene lost 7 bases, with 7 bases spanning the gap. CDR3 length equals 12 residues. CDR3 sequence (DNA): TGTGCCAGCTCACCACCGGGCGAGGAGCAGTACTTC. It specifies CASSPPGEEQYF.

The V call is TRBV29-1, the J call TRBJ2-7, with 14 nucleotides matching TRBD2. This CDR3 has 14 residues. Germline CDR1 SQVTM, CDR2 ANQGSEA. Trimming took 6 bases from V and 4 from J; bases not matched to a gene: 5. The CDR3 bases are TGCAGCGTCGGGACTAGCGGGAGTCGGTACGAGCAGTACTTC. Amino acid sequence: CSVGTSGSRYEQYF.

The rearrangement uses TRBV4-1 and TRBJ1-3, with TRBD1 identical over 7 bases. The CDR3 extends over 15 amino acids. J was trimmed by 0 bases and V by 3 bases; bases with no gene match: 2. Germline V lookup: CDR1 MGHRA, CDR2 YSYEKL. This chain's CDR3 is CASSQTGSSGNTIYF. The CDR3 DNA follows: TGCGCCAGCAGCCAGACAGGGAGCTCTGGAAACACCATATATTTT.

The chain is built from TRBV5-8 and TRBJ2-1; tentatively, D is TRBD2 (6 bases). The CDR3 length is 15 residues. Germline V gene data show CDR1 as SGHTS and CDR2 as YDEGEE. V was cut by 1 base and J by 9 bases, with 17 bases left in between. The CDR3 DNA sequence: TGTGCCAGCAGCTTGACTAGCCGGAGAAACCGTGAGCAGTTCTTC. Residues: CASSLTSRRNREQFF.

The sample holds one count of this clone. This chain connects TRBV28 to TRBJ2-5; TRBD2 matches 10 bases. Per the germline V gene, CDR1 is MDHEN and CDR2 is SYDVKM. The V segment lost 6 bases and the J segment 1 base; nucleotides outside the gene matches: 8. The CDR3 sequence is 16 residues long. The CDR3 reads CASSDYSGRAQETQYF. CDR3 DNA: TGTGCCAGCAGCGACTACAGCGGGAGGGCCCAAGAGACCCAGTACTTC. The whole variable domain, filled in from reference TRBV28 and TRBJ2-5, reads DVKVTQSSRYLVKRTGEKVFLECVQDMDHENMFWYRQDPGLGLRLIYFSYDVKMKEKGDIPEGYSVSREKKERFSLILESASTNQTSMYLCASSDYSGRAQETQYFGPGTRLLVL.

This clone was counted a few times. V gene TRBV27 combines with J gene TRBJ2-5, with D possibly matching TRBD1 (5 bases). Trimming pared 2 bases from V and 9 bases from J, leaving 13 bases between. There are 13 residues in the CDR3. Germline-derived CDR1 and CDR2 are MNHEY and SMNVEV (reference sequence). The CDR3 sequence: CASSLRSQGAQYF. DNA of the CDR3: TGTGCCAGCAGTTTAAGGTCGCAGGGCGCCCAGTACTTC.

The rearrangement joins TRBV6-5 to TRBJ2-7, with D hard to call. Germline V gene data show CDR1 as MNHEY and CDR2 as SVGAGI. V was clipped by 7 bases and J by 2 bases, with 9 bases between them. CDR3 length: 12 residues. CDR3 in amino acids: CASKVSAYEQYF. The CDR3 DNA reads as TGTGCCAGCAAAGTCAGTGCCTACGAGCAGTACTTC.

The CDR3: CASRQGASGNTIYF. CDR3 in DNA: TGTGCCAGCAGACAGGGGGCGAGCGGAAACACCATATATTTT. V and J are TRBV2 and TRBJ1-3; TRBD1 matches at 9 bases. This CDR3 region has 14 residues. J lost 4 bases, V lost 6 bases, and 4 bases had no gene match. Germline V gene data show CDR1 as SNHLY and CDR2 as FYNNEI.

J is TRBJ1-1 and V is TRBV9, with D possibly TRBD1 on 5 matching bases. Germline V lookup: CDR1 SGDLS, CDR2 YYNGEE. V was shortened by 0 bases and J by 4 bases, with 10 bases between the two germline ends. The CDR3 runs 14 residues. As DNA, the CDR3 is TGTGCCAGCAGCGTAGCAGGGAGGGGCACTGAAGCTTTCTTT. It codes for CASSVAGRGTEAFF.

This clone came up once. The chain combines TRBV5-6 with TRBJ2-5, with a tentative D call TRBD1 (5 bases). Trimming shortened V by 2 bases and J by 5 bases, and 10 bases separated the two germline ends. The CDR3 length is 13 residues. CDR1 is SGHDT, CDR2 YYEEEE, per germline. The CDR3 region has the DNA TGTGCCAGCAGCTTTCAGGGTCGCGAGACCCAGTACTTC. Protein sequence: CASSFQGRETQYF.